These 25 T cell receptor beta chains share one sample of origin, sequenced in a study of response to subunit inactivated influenza vaccine. TCRdb used MiXCR to reprocess the RT-PCR reads, holding one entry per CDR3 protein. Here the sample spans some 800,000 distinct CDR3 sequences, around 20% being singletons. The specimen comprised PBMCs from blood, sampled around 5 days after vaccination. The receptors stem from a man aged 45 to 65 who received an inactivated influenza vaccine.

J is TRBJ2-3 and V is TRBV4-1; the match to TRBD1 covers 9 bases. Germline values: CDR1 MGHRA, CDR2 YSYEKL. The trim removed 4 bases at V and 0 bases at J, leaving 5 bases unmatched. The CDR3 length is 16 residues. The CDR3 nucleotides are TGCGCCAGCAGCCCCTTCGGACAGGGGAGCACAGATACGCAGTATTTT. It specifies CASSPFGQGSTDTQYF.

This clonotype was observed a few times. The genes are TRBV7-2 and TRBJ2-1, with 8 positions matching TRBD2. The CDR3 length is 16 residues. Germline V gene lookup returns CDR1 SGHTA and CDR2 FQGNSA. J was trimmed by 4 bases and V by 0 bases; bases with no gene match: 5. In nucleotides, the CDR3 is TGTGCCAGCAGCTTAGCGATGGCTAGCGGGTACAATGAGCAGTTCTTC. Translation: CASSLAMASGYNEQFF.

This clonotype occurred a few times. This chain links TRBV2 with TRBJ2-5, with 15 bases lining up with TRBD2. The CDR3 contains 17 residues. V was clipped by 6 bases and J by 2 bases; unmatched bases: 7. Germline values: CDR1 SNHLY, CDR2 FYNNEI. The CDR3: CASRGLAGGPSQETQYF. The DNA of the CDR3 is TGTGCCAGCAGAGGACTAGCGGGAGGGCCCTCTCAAGAGACCCAGTACTTC.

As regards this clonotype: One end of the junction fails to match germline, which may point to a read error. This chain links TRBV18 with TRBJ2-7; no clear D gene. This CDR3 is built from 13 residues. CDR1 and CDR2 from the germline V gene are KGHSH and LQKENI. The CDR3 spells CASSPGASSEQYF. CDR3 nucleotide sequence: TGTGCCAGCTCACCAGGAGCCTCCTCCGAGCAGTACTTC.

The gene calls are TRBV6-2 or TRBV6-3 and TRBJ2-7, with 9 bases matching TRBD1. CDR3 length equals 15 residues. J lost 2 bases, V lost 6 bases, and 8 bases had no gene match. Germline CDR1 reads MNHEY; CDR2 reads SVGEGT. Here the CDR3 reads CASRESGTGPYEQYF. CDR3 nucleotide sequence: TGTGCCAGCAGGGAGTCCGGGACAGGGCCCTACGAGCAGTACTTC.

The CDR3 region is CASSSAGTAKNIQYF. CDR3 sequence (DNA): TGTGCCAGCAGTTCAGCCGGGACAGCCAAAAACATTCAGTACTTC. The chain links TRBV28 to TRBJ2-4; the D call may be TRBD1 or TRBD2 (5 bases each). The germline V and J ends were trimmed by 4 bases and 0 bases, with 10 bases remaining between them. The CDR3 runs to 15 residues. CDR1 and CDR2 from the germline V gene are MDHEN and SYDVKM.

This clonotype was found a few times. The gene calls are TRBV12-3 or TRBV12-4 and TRBJ2-5; TRBD2 agrees at 7 bases. V lost 6 bases, J lost 3 bases, and 4 bases stayed unmatched. The CDR3 has 13 residues. The CDR3 loop is CASRRGRKETQYF. CDR3 DNA: TGTGCCAGCAGGCGGGGGAGGAAAGAGACCCAGTACTTC.

CDR3 nucleotides: TGTGCCAGCAGTTACTCGTGGCAGGGCTTAGACGGCTACACCTTC. Its protein is CASSYSWQGLDGYTF. The chain is built from TRBV6-5 and TRBJ1-2; possible D gene TRBD1, 5 bases. The CDR3 is made up of 15 amino acids. V lost 0 bases to trimming and J lost 8 bases, with 16 bases between them. Per germline, CDR1 MNHEY and CDR2 SVGAGI.

This sequence joins TRBV6-6 and TRBJ1-5, with TRBD1 matching 7 bases. The germline V gene has CDR1 MNHNY and CDR2 SVGAGI (reference sequence). V shed 9 bases, J shed 7 bases, and the junction held 6 bases outside the gene matches. This CDR3 contains 12 residues. CDR3 sequence: CASNRGGQPQHF. DNA of the CDR3: TGTGCCAGTAACAGGGGAGGCCAGCCCCAGCATTTT.

This clonotype was found a few times. This chain uses TRBV4-2 with TRBJ2-1, with TRBD2 matching 14 bases. V gave up 4 bases and J gave up 2 bases; unmatched junction bases: 16. CDR3 length equals 21 residues. Germline CDR1 is LGHNA and CDR2 is YNFKEQ. The CDR3: CASSPIGLAGGESPTYNEQFF. As DNA, the CDR3 is TGTGCCAGCAGCCCAATTGGACTAGCGGGAGGAGAGTCGCCCACCTACAATGAGCAGTTCTTC.

This chain connects TRBV27 to TRBJ1-2, with TRBD1 as a possible D gene (5 bases). The CDR3 is made up of 13 amino acids. V was shortened by 6 bases and J by 6 bases, with 14 bases between the two germline ends. Per the germline V gene, CDR1 is MNHEY and CDR2 is SMNVEV (reference sequence). CDR3 in DNA: TGTGCCAGCAGACTGACCGGGACCCATGGCTACACCTTC. This encodes CASRLTGTHGYTF.

The chain employs TRBV10-2 and TRBJ2-4; perhaps TRBD2 as D (7 bases). V dropped 7 bases and J dropped 3 bases, with 16 bases sitting between them. The germline V gene encodes CDR1 WSHSY and CDR2 SAAADI. This CDR3 contains 15 residues. CDR3 nucleotide sequence: TGCGCCAGCAAGGGAGGGGGAGTTAGCAAAAACATTCAGTACTTC. This sequence encodes CASKGGGVSKNIQYF.

This clonotype was seen a handful of times. The chain joins TRBV7-8 to TRBJ2-3; 7 bases agree with TRBD2. Germline values: CDR1 SGHVS, CDR2 FQNEAQ. CDR3 length equals 16 residues. Trimming removed 4 bases from V and 4 bases from J; junction bases left unmatched: 11. CDR3 loop: CASSSGLVGSADTQYF. Written as DNA, the CDR3 is TGTGCCAGCAGCTCAGGACTAGTGGGGTCAGCAGATACGCAGTATTTT.

This chain joins TRBV5-8 and TRBJ2-2; D is tentatively TRBD1 or TRBD2 (5 bases each). V was cut by 5 bases and J by 5 bases, with 16 bases left in between. Per germline, CDR1 SGHTS and CDR2 YDEGEE. CDR3 length equals 15 residues. The DNA for the CDR3 is TGTGCCAGCAGTGAATTGGGGACGGAGACCGGGGAGCTGTTTTTT. This sequence encodes CASSELGTETGELFF.

This chain uses TRBV20-1 with TRBJ2-1; the D gene is possibly TRBD2 (6 bases). V was cut by 0 bases and J by 10 bases, with 16 bases left in between. This CDR3 is 14 amino acids long. Per the germline V gene, CDR1 is DFQATT and CDR2 is SNEGSKA (reference sequence). The CDR3 sequence is CSAREGGPVDEQFF. Here the CDR3 DNA reads TGCAGTGCTAGAGAGGGGGGACCTGTCGACGAGCAGTTCTTC.

This clonotype was seen ten or more times. This sequence joins TRBV27 and TRBJ2-3; 7 bases agree with TRBD2. Germline V gene lookup returns CDR1 MNHEY and CDR2 SMNVEV (reference sequence). J lost 5 bases, V lost 0 bases, and 11 bases had no gene match. This CDR3 spans 17 amino acids. CDR3 DNA: TGTGCCAGCAGTTTATCTTCTAGCGGAACCTGGGGAGATACGCAGTATTTT. Protein sequence: CASSLSSSGTWGDTQYF.

The chain combines TRBV7-2 with TRBJ2-1; 13 bases are a match to TRBD2. CDR1 and CDR2 (germline): SGHTA, FQGNSA. J lost 7 bases, V lost 8 bases, and 8 bases had no gene match. The CDR3 contains 15 residues. This CDR3 reads CASGGLAGSWNEQFF. CDR3 sequence (DNA): TGTGCCAGCGGGGGACTAGCGGGGAGCTGGAATGAGCAGTTCTTC.

This clonotype was recorded a few times. V and J are TRBV20-1 and TRBJ1-1, with a weak D call TRBD1 (6 bases). Trimming stripped 0 bases from V and 0 bases from J, with 14 bases between. In germline, CDR1 is DFQATT, CDR2 SNEGSKA (reference sequence). The CDR3 runs to 16 residues. CDR3 region: CSAREGRGALNTEAFF. The CDR3 region has the DNA TGCAGTGCTAGAGAGGGGAGGGGGGCGCTGAACACTGAAGCTTTCTTT.

The rearrangement joins TRBV29-1 to TRBJ2-5; D uncertain. The V gene lost 6 bases and the J gene lost 7 bases, with 9 bases spanning the gap. CDR1 is SQVTM, CDR2 ANQGSEA, per germline. The CDR3 contains 10 residues. CDR3 DNA: TGCAGCGTAGCCGCTGGGACCCAGTACTTC. Its protein is CSVAAGTQYF.

A single count supports this clonotype. This chain connects TRBV12-3 or TRBV12-4 to TRBJ2-6; tentatively, D is TRBD1 (6 bases). V was pared by 11 bases and J by 2 bases, with 22 bases between. The CDR3 runs to 17 residues. This CDR3 reads CASQGRDTGTGANVLTF. CDR3 coding DNA: TGTGCCTCACAGGGTCGGGACACTGGAACTGGGGCCAACGTCCTGACTTTC.

This clonotype occurred a few times. This sequence joins TRBV13 and TRBJ2-5; no firm D call. The CDR3 is made up of 16 amino acids. V lost 1 base and J 1 base, leaving 13 bases between the germline ends. CDR1 and CDR2 (germline): PRHDT, FYEKMQ (reference sequence). The DNA for the CDR3 is TGTGCCAGCAGCTTAGTGGCGCGCCTGAGCCAAGAGACCCAGTACTTC. Protein product: CASSLVARLSQETQYF.

This clonotype was found once. J is TRBJ1-4 and V is TRBV5-1; possibly TRBD1 for D (5 bases). Trimming pared 4 bases from V and 6 bases from J, leaving 16 bases between. This CDR3 comprises 15 residues. The V gene's germline CDR1 is SGHRS and CDR2 YFSETQ. The CDR3 is CASSAFGHGDEKLFF. The CDR3 DNA sequence: TGCGCCAGCAGCGCCTTCGGACACGGGGATGAAAAACTGTTTTTT.

The chain has TRBV9 and TRBJ2-3; D is tentatively TRBD1 or TRBD2 (5 bases each). This CDR3 spans 15 amino acids. The V gene's germline CDR1 is SGDLS and CDR2 YYNGEE. V was cut by 4 bases and J by 6 bases, with 18 bases left in between. The CDR3 loop reads CASSTRQTATDTQYF. In DNA, the CDR3 is TGTGCCAGCAGCACTAGACAGACGGCCACCGATACGCAGTATTTT.

This clonotype showed up many times. V gene TRBV11-2 combines with J gene TRBJ2-7, with D possibly matching TRBD2 (6 bases). V lost 1 base and J 3 bases, leaving 7 bases between the germline ends. Germline CDR1 SGHAT, CDR2 FQNNGV. The CDR3 spans 13 residues. The CDR3 reads CASSLVEGYEQYF. In DNA, the CDR3 is TGTGCCAGCAGCTTAGTGGAGGGCTACGAGCAGTACTTC.

This chain connects TRBV7-8 to TRBJ2-1, with 12 bases aligning to TRBD2. CDR3 length equals 19 residues. V lost 2 bases and J lost 4; bases outside the gene matches: 12. CDR1 is SGHVS, CDR2 FQNEAQ, per germline. The CDR3 nucleotides read TGTGCCAGCAGCTTAATGCGCGTGCTAGCGGGAGGGGGGTACAATGAGCAGTTCTTC. This codes for CASSLMRVLAGGGYNEQFF.